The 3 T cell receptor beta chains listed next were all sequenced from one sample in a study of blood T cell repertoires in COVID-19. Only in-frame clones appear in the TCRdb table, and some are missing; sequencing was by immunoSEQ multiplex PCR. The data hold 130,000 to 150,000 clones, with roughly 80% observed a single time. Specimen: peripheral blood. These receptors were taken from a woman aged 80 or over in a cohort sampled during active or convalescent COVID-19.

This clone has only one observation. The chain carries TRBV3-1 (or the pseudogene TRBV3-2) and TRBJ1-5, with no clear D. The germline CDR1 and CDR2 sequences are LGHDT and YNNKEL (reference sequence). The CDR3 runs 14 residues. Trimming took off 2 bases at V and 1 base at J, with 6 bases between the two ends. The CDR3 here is CASSQRGSNQPQHF. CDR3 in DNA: TGTGCCAGCAGCCAAAGAGGCAGCAATCAGCCCCAGCATTTT.

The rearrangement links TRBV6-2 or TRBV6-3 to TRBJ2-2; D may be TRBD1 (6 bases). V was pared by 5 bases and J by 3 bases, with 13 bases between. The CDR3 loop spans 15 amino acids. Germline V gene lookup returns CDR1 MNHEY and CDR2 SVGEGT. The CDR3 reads CASSNTGLHTGELFF. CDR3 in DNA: TGTGCCAGCAGTAACACAGGGCTCCACACCGGGGAGCTGTTTTTT.

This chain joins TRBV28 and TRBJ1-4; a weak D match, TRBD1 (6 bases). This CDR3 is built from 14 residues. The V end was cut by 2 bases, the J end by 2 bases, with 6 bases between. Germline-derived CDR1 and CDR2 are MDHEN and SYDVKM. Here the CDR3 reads CASSLTGTNEKLFF. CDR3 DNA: TGTGCCAGCAGTTTAACAGGGACTAATGAAAAACTGTTTTTT.